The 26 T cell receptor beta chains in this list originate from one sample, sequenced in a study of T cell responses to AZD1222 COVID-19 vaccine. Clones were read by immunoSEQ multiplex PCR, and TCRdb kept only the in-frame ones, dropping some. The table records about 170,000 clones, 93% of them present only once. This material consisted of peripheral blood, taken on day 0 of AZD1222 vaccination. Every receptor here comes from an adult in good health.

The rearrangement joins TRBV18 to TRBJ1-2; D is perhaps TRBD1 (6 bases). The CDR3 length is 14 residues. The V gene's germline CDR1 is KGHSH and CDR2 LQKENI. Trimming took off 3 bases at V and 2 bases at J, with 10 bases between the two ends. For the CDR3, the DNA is TGTGCCAGCTCACCGGACAGATTAAACTATGGCTACACCTTC. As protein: CASSPDRLNYGYTF.

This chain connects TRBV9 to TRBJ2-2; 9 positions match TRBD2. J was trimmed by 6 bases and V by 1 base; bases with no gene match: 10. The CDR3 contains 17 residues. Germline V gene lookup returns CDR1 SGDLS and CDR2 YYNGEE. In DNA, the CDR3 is TGTGCCAGCAGCGTAAGGGGTCTAGCGGGGTACGCCGGGGAGCTGTTTTTT. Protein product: CASSVRGLAGYAGELFF.

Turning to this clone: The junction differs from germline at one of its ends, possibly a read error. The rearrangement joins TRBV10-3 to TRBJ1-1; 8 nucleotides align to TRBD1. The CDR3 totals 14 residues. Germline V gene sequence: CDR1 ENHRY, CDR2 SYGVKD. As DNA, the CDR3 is TGTGCCATCACTGAGGGACAGGCGAACACTGAAGCTTTCTTT. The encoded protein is CAITEGQANTEAFF.

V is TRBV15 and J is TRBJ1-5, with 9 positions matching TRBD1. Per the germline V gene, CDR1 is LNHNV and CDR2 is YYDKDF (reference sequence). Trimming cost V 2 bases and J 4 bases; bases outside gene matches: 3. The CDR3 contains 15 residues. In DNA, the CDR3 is TGTGCCACCAGCAGACCCGACAGGGGGAATCAGCCCCAGCATTTT. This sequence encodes CATSRPDRGNQPQHF.

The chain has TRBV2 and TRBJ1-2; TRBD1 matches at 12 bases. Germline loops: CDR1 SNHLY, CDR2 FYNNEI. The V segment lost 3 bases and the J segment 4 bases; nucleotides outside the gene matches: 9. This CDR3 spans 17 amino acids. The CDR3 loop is CASSEGTGGVLLYGYTF. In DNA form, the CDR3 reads TGTGCCAGCAGTGAGGGGACAGGGGGCGTTCTCCTCTATGGCTACACCTTC. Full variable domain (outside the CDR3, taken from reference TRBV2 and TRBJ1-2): EPEVTQTPSHQVTQMGQEVILRCVPISNHLYFYWYRQILGQKVEFLVSFYNNEISEKSEIFDDQFSVERPDGSNFTLKIRSTKLEDSAMYFCASSEGTGGVLLYGYTFGSGTRLTVV.

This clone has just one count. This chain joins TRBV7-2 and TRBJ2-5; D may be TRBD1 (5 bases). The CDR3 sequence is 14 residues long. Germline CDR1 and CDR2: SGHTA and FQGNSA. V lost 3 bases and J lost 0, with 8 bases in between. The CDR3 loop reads CASSLSGYQETQYF. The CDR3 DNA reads TGTGCCAGCAGCTTGTCAGGGTACCAAGAGACCCAGTACTTC. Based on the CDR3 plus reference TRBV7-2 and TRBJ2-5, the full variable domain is GAGVSQSPSNKVTEKGKDVELRCDPISGHTALYWYRQSLGQGLEFLIYFQGNSAPDKSGLPSDRFSAERTGGSVSTLTIQRTQQEDSAVYLCASSLSGYQETQYFGPGTRLLVL.

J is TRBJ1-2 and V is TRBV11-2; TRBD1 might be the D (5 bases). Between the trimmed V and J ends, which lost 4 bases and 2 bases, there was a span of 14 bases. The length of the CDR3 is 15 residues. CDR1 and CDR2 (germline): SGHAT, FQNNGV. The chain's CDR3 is CASSSITGGNYGYTF. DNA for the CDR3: TGTGCCAGCAGCTCCATTACAGGAGGAAACTATGGCTACACCTTC.

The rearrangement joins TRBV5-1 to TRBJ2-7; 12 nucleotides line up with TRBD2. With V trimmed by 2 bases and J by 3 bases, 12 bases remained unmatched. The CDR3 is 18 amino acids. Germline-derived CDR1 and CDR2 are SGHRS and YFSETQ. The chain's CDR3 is CASSLIQPTSGSYYEQYF. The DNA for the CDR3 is TGCGCCAGCAGCTTAATACAACCGACTAGCGGGAGTTACTACGAGCAGTACTTC.

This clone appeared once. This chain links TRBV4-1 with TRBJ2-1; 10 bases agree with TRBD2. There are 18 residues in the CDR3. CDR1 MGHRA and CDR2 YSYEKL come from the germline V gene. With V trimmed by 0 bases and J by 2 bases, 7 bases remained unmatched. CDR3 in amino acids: CASSQDATGTSAYNEQFF. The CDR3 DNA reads TGCGCCAGCAGCCAAGATGCCACCGGGACTAGCGCCTACAATGAGCAGTTCTTC.

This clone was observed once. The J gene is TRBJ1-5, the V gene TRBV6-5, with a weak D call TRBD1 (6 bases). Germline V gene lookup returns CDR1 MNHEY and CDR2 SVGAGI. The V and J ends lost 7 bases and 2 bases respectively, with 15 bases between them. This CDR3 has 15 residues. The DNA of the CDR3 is TGTGCCAGCAAGACGGGGGCTACGGGCAATCAGCCCCAGCATTTT. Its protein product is CASKTGATGNQPQHF.

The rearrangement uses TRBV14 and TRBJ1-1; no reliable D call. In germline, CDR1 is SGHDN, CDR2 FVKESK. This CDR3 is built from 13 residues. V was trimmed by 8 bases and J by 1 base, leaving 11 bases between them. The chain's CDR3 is CASLDRPNTEAFF. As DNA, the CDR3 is TGTGCCAGCCTGGACCGACCGAACACTGAAGCTTTCTTT.

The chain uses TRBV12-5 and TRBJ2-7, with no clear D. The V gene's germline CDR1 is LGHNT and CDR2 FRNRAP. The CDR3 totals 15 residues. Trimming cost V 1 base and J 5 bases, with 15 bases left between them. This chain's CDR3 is CASGLGVAFPDEQYF. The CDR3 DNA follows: TGTGCTAGTGGTTTGGGAGTAGCCTTCCCGGACGAGCAGTACTTC.

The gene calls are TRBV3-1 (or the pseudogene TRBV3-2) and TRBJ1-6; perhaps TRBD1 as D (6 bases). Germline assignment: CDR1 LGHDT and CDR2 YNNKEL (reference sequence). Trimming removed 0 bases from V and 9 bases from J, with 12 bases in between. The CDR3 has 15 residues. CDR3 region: CASSQEAGAGSPLHF. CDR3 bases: TGTGCCAGCAGCCAAGAGGCGGGGGCGGGTTCACCCCTCCACTTT.

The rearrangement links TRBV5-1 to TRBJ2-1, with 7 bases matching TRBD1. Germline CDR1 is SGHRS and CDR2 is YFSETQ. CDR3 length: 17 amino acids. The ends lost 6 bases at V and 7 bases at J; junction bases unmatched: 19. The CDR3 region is CASMGRDSPFRRNEQFF. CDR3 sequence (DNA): TGCGCCAGCATGGGCCGGGACAGCCCATTCAGGAGGAATGAGCAGTTCTTC.

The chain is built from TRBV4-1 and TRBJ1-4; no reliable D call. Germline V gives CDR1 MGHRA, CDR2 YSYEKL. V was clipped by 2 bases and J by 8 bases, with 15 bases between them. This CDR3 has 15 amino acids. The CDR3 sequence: CASSQTLSVGEKLFF. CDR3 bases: TGCGCCAGCAGCCAAACCCTGTCCGTAGGCGAAAAACTGTTTTTT.

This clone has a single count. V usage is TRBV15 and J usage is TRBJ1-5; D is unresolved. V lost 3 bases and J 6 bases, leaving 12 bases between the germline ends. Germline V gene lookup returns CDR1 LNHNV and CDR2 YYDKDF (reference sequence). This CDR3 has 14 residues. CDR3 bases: TGTGCCACCAGCAGGGCCCCGGGTTCTCAGCCCCAGCATTTT. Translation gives CATSRAPGSQPQHF.

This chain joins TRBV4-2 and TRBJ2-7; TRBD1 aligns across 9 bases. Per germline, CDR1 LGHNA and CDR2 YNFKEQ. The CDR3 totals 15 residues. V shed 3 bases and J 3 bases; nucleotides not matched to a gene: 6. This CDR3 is CASSQPGQGLYEQYF. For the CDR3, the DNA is TGTGCCAGCAGCCAGCCGGGACAGGGTCTCTACGAGCAGTACTTC.

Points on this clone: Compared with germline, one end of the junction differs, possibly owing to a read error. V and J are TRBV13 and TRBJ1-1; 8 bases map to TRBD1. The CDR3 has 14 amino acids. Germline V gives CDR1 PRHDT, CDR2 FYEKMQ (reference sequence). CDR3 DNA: TGTGCCAGCAGCCTAGGACAGGGTTCGACTGAAGCTTTCTTT. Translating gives CASSLGQGSTEAFF.

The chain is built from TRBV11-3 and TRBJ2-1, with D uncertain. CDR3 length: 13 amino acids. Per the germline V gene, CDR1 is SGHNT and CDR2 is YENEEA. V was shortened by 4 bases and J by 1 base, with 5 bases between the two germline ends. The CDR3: CASSSQSYNEQFF. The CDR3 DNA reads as TGTGCCAGCAGCTCCCAATCCTACAATGAGCAGTTCTTC.

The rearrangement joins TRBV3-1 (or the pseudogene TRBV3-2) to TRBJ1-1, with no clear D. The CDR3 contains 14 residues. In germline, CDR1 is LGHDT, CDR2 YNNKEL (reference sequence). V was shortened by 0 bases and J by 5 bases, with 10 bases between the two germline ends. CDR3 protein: CASSQEFAGTEAFF. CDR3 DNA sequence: TGTGCCAGCAGCCAAGAGTTTGCGGGGACTGAAGCTTTCTTT.

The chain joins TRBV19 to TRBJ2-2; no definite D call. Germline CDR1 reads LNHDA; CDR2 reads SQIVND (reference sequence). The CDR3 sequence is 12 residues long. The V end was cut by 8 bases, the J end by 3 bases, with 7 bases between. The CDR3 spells CASWAHTGELFF. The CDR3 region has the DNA TGTGCCAGTTGGGCTCACACCGGGGAGCTGTTTTTT.

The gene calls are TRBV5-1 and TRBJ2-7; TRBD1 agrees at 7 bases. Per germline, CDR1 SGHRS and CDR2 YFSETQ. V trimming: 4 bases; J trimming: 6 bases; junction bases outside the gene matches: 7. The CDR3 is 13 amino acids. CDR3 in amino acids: CASSARQGAEQYF. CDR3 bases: TGCGCCAGCAGCGCCCGACAGGGCGCCGAGCAGTACTTC.

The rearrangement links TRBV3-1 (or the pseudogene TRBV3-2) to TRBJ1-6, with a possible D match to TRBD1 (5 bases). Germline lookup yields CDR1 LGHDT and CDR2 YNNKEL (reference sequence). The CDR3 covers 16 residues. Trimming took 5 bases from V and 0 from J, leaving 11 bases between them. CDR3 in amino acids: CASSSDMSSYNSPLHF. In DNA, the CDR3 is TGTGCCAGCAGCTCGGACATGAGCTCCTATAATTCACCCCTCCACTTT.

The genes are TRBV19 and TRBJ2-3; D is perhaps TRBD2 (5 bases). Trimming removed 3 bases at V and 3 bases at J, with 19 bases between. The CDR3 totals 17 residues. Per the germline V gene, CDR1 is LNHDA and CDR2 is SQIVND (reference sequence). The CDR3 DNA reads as TGTGCCAGTAGTATCGCTGGCACGGGTCGAGGGACAGATACGCAGTATTTT. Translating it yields CASSIAGTGRGTDTQYF.

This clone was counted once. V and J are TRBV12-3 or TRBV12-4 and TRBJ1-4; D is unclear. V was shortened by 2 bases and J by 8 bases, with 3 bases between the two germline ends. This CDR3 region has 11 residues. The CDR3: CASSLREKLFF. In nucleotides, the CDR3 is TGTGCCAGCAGTTTACGGGAAAAACTGTTTTTT.

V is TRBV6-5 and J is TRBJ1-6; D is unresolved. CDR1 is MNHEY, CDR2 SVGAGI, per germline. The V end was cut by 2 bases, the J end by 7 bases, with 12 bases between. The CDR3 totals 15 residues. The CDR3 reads CASSYGVRRNSPLHF. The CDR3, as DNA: TGTGCCAGCAGTTACGGGGTAAGGAGGAATTCACCCCTCCACTTT.